The clone carrying this TCR beta chain was seen a few times. The antigen is undetermined. Libraries for TCR beta were made by quantitative 5'-RACE with molecular barcodes. TCRdb independently ran MiXCR on the 5' RACE reads; one entry per CDR3 protein. The data contain around 430,000 distinct CDR3 sequences, roughly 17% of them seen just once; the ten biggest clones take up 1%. The sample belongs to a study of CD8 T cells in ankylosing spondylitis. Study-wide results and caveats: A motif of under ten highly homologous TCR beta variants was seen as apparently characteristic of ankylosing spondylitis blood. The study looked at matched synovial fluid samples from ankylosing spondylitis patients. Disease-linked clones were reported to be significantly enriched there. CD8+ by phenotype, disease-linked clones were relatively rare in peripheral blood. Earlier studies detected some motif variants in reactive arthritis synovial fluid and blood.

The receptor's source is a male donor with ankylosing spondylitis. The specimen sequenced was blood, either unsorted or a sorted T cell fraction (not recorded which).

DNA of the CDR3: TGTGCCAGCAGCCAAGATCGTGGGGGGAATGGCTACACCTTC. This codes for CASSQDRGGNGYTF. The V and J genes are TRBV3-1 and TRBJ1-2; TRBD1 is a possible D gene (5 bases). Germline V lookup: CDR1 LGHDT, CDR2 YNNKEL (reference sequence). V lost 0 bases to trimming and J lost 6 bases, with 11 bases between them. The CDR3 is 14 residues long.